These 16 T cell receptor beta chains were all obtained from the same sample, sequenced in a study of blood T cell repertoires in COVID-19 (dated by TCRdb to 2018 to 2021). Libraries came from the immunoSEQ multiplex PCR assay. Here the immuneACCESS table is served through TCRdb, limited to in-frame sequences with V and J called. Missing clones are a known gap in these copies; in checked studies unresolved V genes cover under half, and the rest lacks a known reason. Here the sample has tens of thousands of clones; approximately 90% occur a single time. Of the sample, 4.5% to 7% is held by the ten largest clones. Sample: peripheral blood. These receptors were taken from a human donor in a cohort sampled during active COVID-19.

The chain couples TRBV7-2 to TRBJ1-3; no firm D call. The V end was cut by 1 base, the J end by 2 bases, with 9 bases between. CDR1 and CDR2 from the germline V gene are SGHTA and FQGNSA. The CDR3 is 15 residues long. CDR3 coding DNA: TGTGCCAGCAGCTTAGGTATCGGGGCTGGAAACACCATATATTTT. Amino acids: CASSLGIGAGNTIYF. Combining the CDR3 with reference TRBV7-2 and TRBJ1-3 gives the whole variable domain GAGVSQSPSNKVTEKGKDVELRCDPISGHTALYWYRQSLGQGLEFLIYFQGNSAPDKSGLPSDRFSAERTGGSVSTLTIQRTQQEDSAVYLCASSLGIGAGNTIYFGEGSWLTVV.

The rearrangement joins TRBV6-1 to TRBJ2-7; 7 bases agree with TRBD1. CDR3 length: 15 residues. Germline trimming cut 2 bases from V and 3 bases from J; bases unmatched to any gene: 7. In germline, CDR1 is MNHNS, CDR2 SASEGT. The CDR3 is CASSERGQVNYEQYF. The CDR3 DNA reads as TGTGCCAGCAGTGAAAGAGGACAGGTAAACTACGAGCAGTACTTC.

This clone was seen more than once but under ten times. The chain carries TRBV4-3 and TRBJ1-3, with a possible D match to TRBD1 (6 bases). This CDR3 contains 18 residues. Germline assignment: CDR1 LGHNA and CDR2 YSLEER. Between the trimmed V and J ends, which lost 0 bases and 2 bases, there was a span of 17 bases. The CDR3 sequence: CASSQEMMRGKAGNTIYF. In DNA form, the CDR3 reads TGCGCCAGCAGCCAAGAGATGATGAGGGGGAAAGCTGGAAACACCATATATTTT.

CDR3 DNA sequence: TGTGCCAGCAGCCAAGGTGCGGGGATATGGGACTATGGCTACACCTTC. This sequence encodes CASSQGAGIWDYGYTF. V gene TRBV14 combines with J gene TRBJ1-2, with unresolved D. The CDR3 contains 16 residues. Trimming removed 1 base at V and 3 bases at J, with 15 bases between. The germline gives CDR1 SGHDN, CDR2 FVKESK. Full variable domain (rest looked up from reference TRBV14 and TRBJ1-2): EAGVTQFPSHSVIEKGQTVTLRCDPISGHDNLYWYRRVMGKEIKFLLHFVKESKQDESGMPNNRFLAERTGGTYSTLKVQPAELEDSGVYFCASSQGAGIWDYGYTFGSGTRLTVV.

This clone was found once. The chain has TRBV29-1 and TRBJ1-2; 7 nucleotides agree with TRBD1. The V gene end was trimmed by 6 bases and the J gene end by 8 bases; junction bases not matched to a gene: 12. Germline V lookup: CDR1 SQVTM, CDR2 ANQGSEA. This CDR3 contains 13 residues. CDR3 region: CSVDGTAISGYTF. The CDR3, as DNA: TGCAGCGTCGACGGGACAGCCATATCCGGCTACACCTTC.

The chain links TRBV5-4 to TRBJ2-5; 9 nucleotides agree with TRBD1. Trimming at V came to 4 bases and at J to 1 base, leaving 5 bases not matched to a gene. The CDR3 length is 15 residues. The V gene's germline CDR1 is SGHNT and CDR2 YYREEE (reference sequence). The CDR3 loop reads CASSEGQGGQETQYF. DNA for the CDR3: TGTGCCAGCAGCGAGGGACAGGGAGGCCAAGAGACCCAGTACTTC.

The gene calls are TRBV5-6 and TRBJ2-2; D unresolved. CDR3 length: 14 residues. Per germline, CDR1 SGHDT and CDR2 YYEEEE. V was shortened by 4 bases and J by 3 bases, with 10 bases between the two germline ends. The CDR3 protein is CASSQRFHTGELFF. CDR3 nucleotide sequence: TGTGCCAGCAGCCAGCGTTTCCACACCGGGGAGCTGTTTTTT.

The rearrangement links TRBV5-6 to TRBJ1-6; no firm D call. CDR3 length: 13 residues. Germline V gene sequence: CDR1 SGHDT, CDR2 YYEEEE. The ends were cut back, 5 bases at V and 7 bases at J, with 10 bases in the middle. The CDR3 here is CASRHRGNSPLHF. DNA for the CDR3: TGTGCCAGCAGACATAGAGGGAATTCACCCCTCCACTTT.

Remarks on this clone: Other DNA sequences of this sample code for an identical CDR3. J is TRBJ1-4 and V is TRBV11-2, with 8 bases aligning to TRBD1. The CDR3 is made up of 16 amino acids. The V gene end was trimmed by 9 bases and the J gene end by 3 bases; junction bases not matched to a gene: 12. Germline V CDR1 and CDR2: SGHAT, FQNNGV. DNA of the CDR3: TGTGCCAGTAGTCGCCTACAGGGGGTGGCTAATGAAAAACTGTTTTTT. It translates to CASSRLQGVANEKLFF.

This chain's CDR3 is CASSLARAGGDTQYF. In DNA, the CDR3 is TGTGCCAGCAGCTTGGCCCGCGCGGGGGGAGATACGCAGTATTTT. The J gene is TRBJ2-3, the V gene TRBV5-4; 8 positions match TRBD2. CDR3 length: 15 amino acids. Germline V gives CDR1 SGHNT, CDR2 YYREEE (reference sequence). J lost 5 bases, V lost 0 bases, and 5 bases had no gene match.

J is TRBJ2-7 and V is TRBV5-1, with D possibly being TRBD1 (6 bases). V was clipped by 4 bases and J by 0 bases, with 11 bases between them. The germline V gene has CDR1 SGHRS and CDR2 YFSETQ. This CDR3 contains 14 residues. CDR3 residues: CASSLWTASYEQYF. As DNA, the CDR3 is TGCGCCAGCAGCCTATGGACAGCCTCCTACGAGCAGTACTTC.

The chain carries TRBV29-1 and TRBJ1-3, with TRBD1 matching 8 bases. The CDR3 is 13 residues long. Germline assignment: CDR1 SQVTM and CDR2 ANQGSEA. V was clipped by 6 bases and J by 2 bases; unmatched bases: 3. The CDR3 is CSVADRAGNTIYF. The CDR3 coding sequence is TGCAGCGTCGCGGACAGGGCTGGAAACACCATATATTTT.

This clone was detected once. This chain uses TRBV6-6 with TRBJ1-1; D possibly corresponds to TRBD1 (6 bases). CDR1 is MNHNY, CDR2 SVGAGI, per germline (reference sequence). Trimming removed 11 bases from V and 11 bases from J, with 24 bases in between. CDR3 length: 13 residues. The CDR3 loop reads CAGKQGMGGVAFF. The CDR3 DNA follows: TGTGCCGGAAAACAGGGAATGGGCGGCGTGGCTTTCTTT.

This rearrangement joins TRBV18 to TRBJ2-5, with 7 positions matching TRBD2. V lost 5 bases to trimming and J lost 5 bases; unmatched junction nucleotides: 17. Germline V CDR1 and CDR2: KGHSH, LQKENI. The CDR3 length is 17 residues. CDR3 protein: CASSYPRGSTVAETQYF. The CDR3 DNA follows: TGTGCCAGCTCATACCCTCGCGGGAGCACTGTGGCCGAGACCCAGTACTTC.

A single count supports this clone. J is TRBJ2-7 and V is TRBV5-6, with 11 bases aligning to TRBD1. The germline V gene encodes CDR1 SGHDT and CDR2 YYEEEE. The ends lost 3 bases at V and 2 bases at J; junction bases unmatched: 4. The CDR3 sequence is 15 residues long. CDR3 protein: CASSWPGQGAYEQYF. The DNA of the CDR3 is TGTGCCAGCAGCTGGCCGGGACAGGGGGCCTACGAGCAGTACTTC.

This chain links TRBV28 with TRBJ2-7; 8 positions match TRBD1. This CDR3 region has 15 residues. Germline CDR1 reads MDHEN; CDR2 reads SYDVKM. The ends lost 3 bases at V and 4 bases at J; junction bases unmatched: 8. CDR3 nucleotide sequence: TGTGCCAGCAGTTTTGGTGCCCGGACAGGGTACGAGCAGTACTTC. Residues: CASSFGARTGYEQYF.